A selection of T cell receptor beta chains follows, all from one sample in a study of cytomegalovirus exposure and HLA in healthy donors. The data were produced by immunoSEQ multiplex PCR, yet TCRdb's version contains in-frame clones alone and is incomplete. Of about 100,000 clones in the sample, around 76% were seen once. The specimen sequenced was PBMCs. The receptors derive from a man in his forties or fifties in good health and CMV-seropositive. Both conserved end residues are part of each CDR3. The order of the fields is J gene, CDR3 length, clone size, V gene, D gene, CDR3 protein, CDR3 DNA. D genes are given only for firm matches. Clone size is given for some rows only: seen once, a few or many times, or a class if the clone is expanded.

J gene: TRBJ2-7; CDR3 length: 13; clone size: NA; V gene: TRBV7-9; D gene: TRBD2; CDR3 protein: CASSLGDYYEQYF; CDR3 DNA: TGTGCCAGCAGCTTGGGGGACTACTACGAGCAGTACTTC
J gene: TRBJ1-1; CDR3 length: 10; clone size: NA; V gene: TRBV20-1; D gene: NA; CDR3 protein: CSAEYTEAFF; CDR3 DNA: TGCAGTGCCGAGTACACTGAAGCTTTCTTT
J gene: TRBJ1-5; CDR3 length: 15; clone size: NA; V gene: TRBV11-2; D gene: NA; CDR3 protein: CASSKHPGSDQPQHF; CDR3 DNA: TGTGCCAGCAGCAAGCACCCAGGTAGCGATCAGCCCCAGCATTTT
J gene: TRBJ1-1; CDR3 length: 13; clone size: NA; V gene: TRBV5-1; D gene: NA; CDR3 protein: CASSVQQGPEAFF; CDR3 DNA: TGCGCCAGCAGCGTCCAACAGGGCCCTGAAGCTTTCTTT
J gene: TRBJ2-7; CDR3 length: 15; clone size: NA; V gene: TRBV10-3; D gene: TRBD2; CDR3 protein: CAISPDSGGANEQYF; CDR3 DNA: TGTGCCATCAGCCCGGATAGCGGGGGGGCTAACGAGCAGTACTTC
J gene: TRBJ1-2; CDR3 length: 13; clone size: NA; V gene: TRBV19; D gene: TRBD1; CDR3 protein: CASRGTEYYGYTF; CDR3 DNA: TGTGCCAGTAGGGGGACAGAATACTATGGCTACACCTTC
J gene: TRBJ1-1; CDR3 length: 16; clone size: few; V gene: TRBV7-8; D gene: NA; CDR3 protein: CASSLARVYLNTEAFF; CDR3 DNA: TGTGCCAGCAGCTTAGCGCGGGTATATCTGAACACTGAAGCTTTCTTT
J gene: TRBJ2-3; CDR3 length: 14; clone size: once; V gene: TRBV7-2; D gene: TRBD2; CDR3 protein: CASSLDTSGSRRYF; CDR3 DNA: TGTGCCAGCAGCTTAGACACTAGCGGGAGTCGGCGGTATTTT
J gene: TRBJ1-4; CDR3 length: 14; clone size: NA; V gene: TRBV9; D gene: NA; CDR3 protein: CASSPGGANEKLFF; CDR3 DNA: TGTGCCAGCAGCCCCGGGGGGGCTAATGAAAAACTGTTTTTT
J gene: TRBJ1-1; CDR3 length: 16; clone size: NA; V gene: TRBV4-1; D gene: TRBD1; CDR3 protein: CASSQDEDRGRTEAFF; CDR3 DNA: TGCGCCAGCAGCCAAGATGAAGACAGGGGTAGAACTGAAGCTTTCTTT
J gene: TRBJ2-2; CDR3 length: 19; clone size: NA; V gene: TRBV28; D gene: TRBD2; CDR3 protein: CASSYLSPGLAGTTGELFF; CDR3 DNA: TGTGCCAGCAGTTACCTCTCCCCGGGGCTAGCGGGCACCACCGGGGAGCTGTTTTTT
J gene: TRBJ2-5; CDR3 length: 16; clone size: NA; V gene: TRBV4-2; D gene: NA; CDR3 protein: CASSQGYRAGEETQYF; CDR3 DNA: TGTGCCAGCAGCCAAGGTTACAGGGCCGGGGAAGAGACCCAGTACTTC
J gene: TRBJ1-3; CDR3 length: 17; clone size: NA; V gene: TRBV7-6; D gene: NA; CDR3 protein: CASSLGSGGQTGNTIYF; CDR3 DNA: TGTGCCAGCAGCTTAGGATCGGGGGGGCAGACTGGAAACACCATATATTTT
J gene: TRBJ2-7; CDR3 length: 14; clone size: NA; V gene: TRBV28; D gene: NA; CDR3 protein: CASSLPWGAYEQYF; CDR3 DNA: TGTGCCAGCAGTCTCCCGTGGGGAGCCTACGAGCAGTACTTC
J gene: TRBJ2-5; CDR3 length: 12; clone size: NA; V gene: TRBV29-1; D gene: NA; CDR3 protein: CSVENPPSQQYF; CDR3 DNA: TGCAGCGTTGAAAACCCCCCCAGTCAGCAGTACTTC
J gene: TRBJ2-1; CDR3 length: 16; clone size: NA; V gene: TRBV7-3; D gene: NA; CDR3 protein: CASSFSGSAFYNEQFF; CDR3 DNA: TGTGCCAGCAGCTTCAGTGGGAGCGCTTTCTACAATGAGCAGTTCTTC
J gene: TRBJ2-1; CDR3 length: 16; clone size: NA; V gene: TRBV27; D gene: TRBD1; CDR3 protein: CASSPRTGETIGEQFF; CDR3 DNA: TGTGCCAGCAGTCCCCGGACAGGGGAGACAATCGGGGAGCAGTTCTTC
J gene: TRBJ2-3; CDR3 length: 11; clone size: NA; V gene: TRBV28; D gene: NA; CDR3 protein: CASSATRRQYF; CDR3 DNA: TGTGCCAGCAGCGCCACACGAAGGCAGTATTTT
J gene: TRBJ2-1; CDR3 length: 17; clone size: NA; V gene: TRBV4-1; D gene: TRBD2; CDR3 protein: CASSQAQGLGANNEQFF; CDR3 DNA: TGCGCCAGCAGCCAAGCCCAGGGACTAGGGGCAAACAATGAGCAGTTCTTC
J gene: TRBJ2-7; CDR3 length: 16; clone size: NA; V gene: TRBV6-6; D gene: TRBD2; CDR3 protein: CASSYVRGESSYEQYF; CDR3 DNA: TGTGCCAGCAGTTACGTGCGGGGGGAGAGCTCCTACGAGCAGTACTTC
J gene: TRBJ2-2; CDR3 length: 22; clone size: NA; V gene: TRBV28; D gene: TRBD2; CDR3 protein: CASSFRPGRREGQGASTGELFF; CDR3 DNA: TGTGCCAGCAGTTTTCGTCCCGGACGGCGGGAGGGCCAAGGAGCGAGCACCGGGGAGCTGTTTTTT
J gene: TRBJ2-3; CDR3 length: 15; clone size: NA; V gene: TRBV5-4; D gene: TRBD1; CDR3 protein: CASSVGTASTDTQYF; CDR3 DNA: TGTGCCAGCAGCGTGGGGACAGCTAGCACAGATACGCAGTATTTT
J gene: TRBJ2-5; CDR3 length: 15; clone size: NA; V gene: TRBV10-1; D gene: NA; CDR3 protein: CASSESRGLQETQYF; CDR3 DNA: TGCGCCAGCAGTGAGAGCCGAGGCCTTCAAGAGACCCAGTACTTC
J gene: TRBJ2-1; CDR3 length: 13; clone size: NA; V gene: TRBV11-3; D gene: TRBD2; CDR3 protein: CASSLGLINEQFF; CDR3 DNA: TGTGCCAGCAGCTTGGGACTAATCAATGAGCAGTTCTTC
J gene: TRBJ2-2; CDR3 length: 14; clone size: NA; V gene: TRBV4-3; D gene: NA; CDR3 protein: CASSQIQGTGELFF; CDR3 DNA: TGCGCCAGCAGCCAAATTCAGGGTACCGGGGAGCTGTTTTTT
J gene: TRBJ2-7; CDR3 length: 16; clone size: NA; V gene: TRBV4-1; D gene: TRBD2; CDR3 protein: CASSQVLAGAFYEQYF; CDR3 DNA: TGCGCCAGCAGCCAAGTTTTAGCGGGGGCTTTCTACGAGCAGTACTTC
J gene: TRBJ2-1; CDR3 length: 14; clone size: NA; V gene: TRBV14; D gene: TRBD2; CDR3 protein: CASSQDSGWNEQFF; CDR3 DNA: TGTGCCAGCAGCCAAGATAGCGGGTGGAATGAGCAGTTCTTC
J gene: TRBJ1-4; CDR3 length: 14; clone size: NA; V gene: TRBV2; D gene: TRBD1; CDR3 protein: CASTSDRVNEKLFF; CDR3 DNA: TGTGCCAGCACCTCGGACAGGGTAAATGAAAAACTGTTTTTT
J gene: TRBJ1-5; CDR3 length: 13; clone size: few; V gene: TRBV7-6; D gene: NA; CDR3 protein: CASSLVHDQPQHF; CDR3 DNA: TGTGCCAGCAGCTTAGTACACGATCAGCCCCAGCATTTT
J gene: TRBJ1-2; CDR3 length: 14; clone size: NA; V gene: TRBV2; D gene: NA; CDR3 protein: CASNPTHRVYGYTF; CDR3 DNA: TGTGCCAGCAACCCAACCCACAGGGTCTATGGCTACACCTTC
J gene: TRBJ2-3; CDR3 length: 17; clone size: NA; V gene: TRBV10-2; D gene: TRBD2; CDR3 protein: CASSEYLTSGRTDTQYF; CDR3 DNA: TGCGCCAGCAGCGAATACTTGACTAGCGGGAGAACAGATACGCAGTATTTT
J gene: TRBJ2-5; CDR3 length: 13; clone size: NA; V gene: TRBV7-2; D gene: NA; CDR3 protein: CASTAGLQETQYF; CDR3 DNA: TGTGCCAGCACCGCGGGGCTCCAAGAGACCCAGTACTTC
J gene: TRBJ1-4; CDR3 length: 14; clone size: NA; V gene: TRBV11-1; D gene: NA; CDR3 protein: CASSLAGDGEKLFF; CDR3 DNA: TGTGCCAGCAGCTTGGCAGGCGATGGGGAAAAACTGTTTTTT
J gene: TRBJ2-4; CDR3 length: 17; clone size: NA; V gene: TRBV27; D gene: NA; CDR3 protein: CASSSAGSNLAKNIQYF; CDR3 DNA: TGTGCCAGCAGCTCAGCGGGCTCTAATTTAGCCAAAAACATTCAGTACTTC
J gene: TRBJ2-1; CDR3 length: 12; clone size: NA; V gene: TRBV7-9; D gene: NA; CDR3 protein: CASSFAVNEQFF; CDR3 DNA: TGTGCCAGCAGCTTTGCGGTCAATGAGCAGTTCTTC
J gene: TRBJ2-7; CDR3 length: 14; clone size: once; V gene: TRBV10-3; D gene: NA; CDR3 protein: CAISPMSGSYEQYF; CDR3 DNA: TGTGCCATCAGCCCCATGAGCGGCTCCTACGAGCAGTACTTC
J gene: TRBJ1-4; CDR3 length: 15; clone size: NA; V gene: TRBV5-1; D gene: TRBD1; CDR3 protein: CASSGAGTGNEKLFF; CDR3 DNA: TGCGCCAGCAGCGGAGCCGGGACAGGAAATGAAAAACTGTTTTTT
J gene: TRBJ2-1; CDR3 length: 15; clone size: NA; V gene: TRBV9; D gene: NA; CDR3 protein: CASSVDTSSYNEQFF; CDR3 DNA: TGTGCCAGCAGCGTAGACACTAGCTCCTACAATGAGCAGTTCTTC
J gene: TRBJ1-5; CDR3 length: 12; clone size: NA; V gene: TRBV18; D gene: TRBD1; CDR3 protein: CASSRQGPPQHF; CDR3 DNA: TGTGCCAGCTCACGACAGGGTCCGCCCCAGCATTTT
J gene: TRBJ2-7; CDR3 length: 15; clone size: few; V gene: TRBV7-9; D gene: TRBD2; CDR3 protein: CASSLSSGRASEQYF; CDR3 DNA: TGTGCCAGCAGCTTATCAAGCGGGAGGGCCTCCGAGCAGTACTTC
J gene: TRBJ1-6; CDR3 length: 14; clone size: NA; V gene: TRBV18; D gene: TRBD1; CDR3 protein: CASSPNQGAETLHF; CDR3 DNA: TGTGCCAGCTCACCAAATCAGGGGGCTGAAACCCTCCACTTT
J gene: TRBJ1-4; CDR3 length: 16; clone size: NA; V gene: TRBV10-1; D gene: TRBD1; CDR3 protein: CASSESTQGINEKLFF; CDR3 DNA: TGCGCCAGCAGTGAGTCGACACAGGGGATTAATGAAAAACTGTTTTTT
J gene: TRBJ2-6; CDR3 length: 16; clone size: NA; V gene: TRBV5-8; D gene: NA; CDR3 protein: CASSSYRERGANVLTF; CDR3 DNA: TGTGCCAGCAGCTCCTACAGGGAGCGTGGGGCCAACGTCCTGACTTTC
J gene: TRBJ2-2; CDR3 length: 15; clone size: few; V gene: TRBV2; D gene: TRBD1; CDR3 protein: CASRISTGGTGELFF; CDR3 DNA: TGTGCCAGCAGAATCTCGACAGGGGGCACCGGGGAGCTGTTTTTT
J gene: TRBJ2-7; CDR3 length: 16; clone size: NA; V gene: TRBV28; D gene: TRBD1; CDR3 protein: CASRGIGTGGYYEQYF; CDR3 DNA: TGTGCCAGCAGGGGAATCGGGACAGGGGGCTACTACGAGCAGTACTTC
J gene: TRBJ2-6; CDR3 length: 15; clone size: few; V gene: TRBV2; D gene: TRBD2; CDR3 protein: CASRRGAGGANVLTF; CDR3 DNA: TGTGCCAGCAGGCGGGGGGCGGGTGGGGCCAACGTCCTGACTTTC
J gene: TRBJ1-6; CDR3 length: 15; clone size: NA; V gene: TRBV5-4; D gene: NA; CDR3 protein: CASSLGTADNSPLHF; CDR3 DNA: TGTGCCAGCAGCTTGGGGACAGCAGATAATTCACCCCTCCACTTT
J gene: TRBJ2-7; CDR3 length: 16; clone size: NA; V gene: TRBV5-1; D gene: TRBD2; CDR3 protein: CASSPVTSGSSYEQYF; CDR3 DNA: TGCGCCAGCAGCCCCGTCACTAGCGGGAGCTCCTACGAGCAGTACTTC
J gene: TRBJ1-2; CDR3 length: 14; clone size: NA; V gene: TRBV9; D gene: NA; CDR3 protein: CASSVAIAGGGYTF; CDR3 DNA: TGTGCCAGCAGCGTAGCTATCGCCGGGGGTGGCTACACCTTC
J gene: TRBJ2-7; CDR3 length: 15; clone size: NA; V gene: TRBV9; D gene: NA; CDR3 protein: CASSVGGGKEYEQYF; CDR3 DNA: TGTGCCAGCAGCGTGGGGGGGGGCAAGGAATACGAGCAGTACTTC
J gene: TRBJ2-3; CDR3 length: 16; clone size: NA; V gene: TRBV28; D gene: TRBD2; CDR3 protein: CASSLLGGRGTDTQYF; CDR3 DNA: TGTGCCAGCAGTTTACTGGGCGGGAGGGGCACAGATACGCAGTATTTT
J gene: TRBJ2-2; CDR3 length: 14; clone size: NA; V gene: TRBV18; D gene: TRBD2; CDR3 protein: CASSMLADTGELFF; CDR3 DNA: TGTGCCAGCTCAATGCTAGCGGACACCGGGGAGCTGTTTTTT
J gene: TRBJ1-3; CDR3 length: 14; clone size: NA; V gene: TRBV11-2; D gene: TRBD1; CDR3 protein: CASRQGGSGNTIYF; CDR3 DNA: TGTGCCAGCAGACAGGGGGGGTCTGGAAACACCATATATTTT
J gene: TRBJ2-7; CDR3 length: 17; clone size: NA; V gene: TRBV5-1; D gene: TRBD1; CDR3 protein: CASSTTPILTGQHEQYF; CDR3 DNA: TGCGCCAGCAGCACAACCCCGATCTTGACAGGGCAGCACGAGCAGTACTTC
J gene: TRBJ2-7; CDR3 length: 13; clone size: NA; V gene: TRBV7-2; D gene: NA; CDR3 protein: CASSYSRVGEQYF; CDR3 DNA: TGTGCCAGCAGCTACAGCAGGGTGGGCGAGCAGTACTTC
J gene: TRBJ2-1; CDR3 length: 19; clone size: NA; V gene: TRBV27; D gene: TRBD2; CDR3 protein: CASSPTRLRTSGSFNEQFF; CDR3 DNA: TGTGCCAGCAGTCCAACCCGATTAAGAACTAGCGGGAGTTTCAATGAGCAGTTCTTC
J gene: TRBJ2-1; CDR3 length: 14; clone size: NA; V gene: TRBV9; D gene: TRBD2; CDR3 protein: CASSVGGRAGEQFF; CDR3 DNA: TGTGCCAGCAGCGTGGGCGGGAGAGCTGGTGAGCAGTTCTTC
J gene: TRBJ2-7; CDR3 length: 13; clone size: NA; V gene: TRBV29-1; D gene: NA; CDR3 protein: CSVEDGKTYEQYF; CDR3 DNA: TGCAGCGTTGAGGACGGGAAGACGTACGAGCAGTACTTC
J gene: TRBJ1-5; CDR3 length: 13; clone size: NA; V gene: TRBV7-8; D gene: TRBD1; CDR3 protein: CASSLTGDQPQHF; CDR3 DNA: TGTGCCAGCAGCTTGACAGGGGATCAGCCCCAGCATTTT
J gene: TRBJ2-7; CDR3 length: 18; clone size: few; V gene: TRBV5-1; D gene: TRBD2; CDR3 protein: CASSPGQTLAGGGYEQYF; CDR3 DNA: TGCGCCAGCAGCCCGGGACAGACTCTAGCGGGAGGTGGCTACGAGCAGTACTTC